One sample yielded the 30 T cell receptor beta chains listed below, sequenced in a study of identifying expanded T cells in peripheral blood. This table comes from immunoSEQ multiplex PCR, and its TCRdb copy is limited to in-frame clones, with some not included. The sample yields around 100,000 clones, over 80% seen once. Material: blood. These TCRs come from a person between 18 and 75 years old in good health.

The chain joins TRBV6-5 to TRBJ1-5; 8 nucleotides line up with TRBD1. The CDR3 sequence is 15 residues long. The V gene end was trimmed by 5 bases and the J gene end by 3 bases; junction bases not matched to a gene: 6. Looked up from germline, CDR1 is MNHEY and CDR2 is SVGAGI. In nucleotides, the CDR3 is TGTGCCAGCAGTAGTACGACAGGGGCCAATCAGCCCCAGCATTTT. This gives the protein CASSSTTGANQPQHF.

The sample holds one count of this clone. This chain links TRBV29-1 with TRBJ1-4; the D gene is possibly TRBD1 (6 bases). The CDR3 spans 18 residues. The V and J ends lost 7 bases and 7 bases respectively, with 31 bases between them. The germline V gene has CDR1 SQVTM and CDR2 ANQGSEA. CDR3 sequence: CSALTIAVKGRQVEKLFF. The CDR3 DNA follows: TGCAGCGCATTAACGATCGCCGTCAAGGGGAGACAGGTTGAAAAACTGTTTTTT.

The J gene is TRBJ1-5, the V gene TRBV6-1; D gene unclear. Germline V gene lookup returns CDR1 MNHNS and CDR2 SASEGT. The CDR3 is 15 amino acids. Trimming removed 1 base from V and 2 bases from J, with 9 bases in between. The CDR3 loop reads CASSEGRHGNQPQHF. The CDR3 nucleotides read TGTGCCAGCAGTGAAGGGAGACATGGCAATCAGCCCCAGCATTTT.

The gene calls are TRBV28 and TRBJ1-2; 8 bases match TRBD1. Germline CDR1 and CDR2: MDHEN and SYDVKM. This CDR3 region has 15 residues. V dropped 10 bases and J dropped 4; count of bases not matched to a gene: 14. The CDR3 DNA follows: TGTGCCACCGCAACCCACGCCGGGACAGGCTATGGCTACACCTTC. This gives the protein CATATHAGTGYGYTF.

The J gene is TRBJ1-4, the V gene TRBV9, with D perhaps matching TRBD1 (6 bases). CDR1 is SGDLS and CDR2 is YYNGEE in the germline V gene. This CDR3 region has 15 residues. V lost 4 bases, J lost 7 bases, and 17 bases lay in between. CDR3 region: CASSSQGWGTEKLFF. In DNA form, the CDR3 reads TGTGCCAGCAGCTCCCAGGGGTGGGGAACTGAAAAACTGTTTTTT.

The CDR3 coding sequence is TGCGCCAGCAGTTTCACAGTAAACTATGGCTACACCTTC. The encoded protein is CASSFTVNYGYTF. The V and J genes are TRBV10-2 and TRBJ1-2; no definite D call. The CDR3 totals 13 residues. From germline, CDR1 is WSHSY and CDR2 SAAADI. The V and J ends lost 5 bases and 2 bases respectively, with 9 bases between them.

The DNA of the CDR3 is TGTGCCAGCAGCACTAGGGTCCAGGGTTACCAAGAGACCCAGTACTTC. It is translated as CASSTRVQGYQETQYF. V and J are TRBV5-4 and TRBJ2-5; D is tentatively TRBD1 or TRBD2 (5 bases each). Trimming stripped 4 bases from V and 0 bases from J, with 16 bases between. Germline V gives CDR1 SGHNT, CDR2 YYREEE (reference sequence). This CDR3 has 16 residues.

This clone was detected only once. Other DNA sequences in the same sample also yield this CDR3. V usage is TRBV19 and J usage is TRBJ2-7; TRBD2 matches 7 bases. The CDR3 loop spans 13 amino acids. Germline V gene lookup returns CDR1 LNHDA and CDR2 SQIVND (reference sequence). V dropped 8 bases and J dropped 2; count of bases not matched to a gene: 6. The CDR3, as DNA: TGTGCCAGTGGACCTGGGACTACCTACGAGCAGTACTTC. Its protein is CASGPGTTYEQYF.

This clone is a singleton in its sample. This rearrangement joins TRBV5-1 to TRBJ2-7; tentatively, D is TRBD1 (6 bases). This CDR3 has 16 residues. Germline V gene data show CDR1 as SGHRS and CDR2 as YFSETQ. Trimming stripped 3 bases from V and 0 bases from J, with 16 bases between. CDR3: CASSYQTGKSSYEQYF. The CDR3 nucleotides read TGCGCCAGCAGCTACCAGACAGGAAAAAGCTCCTACGAGCAGTACTTC.

The genes are TRBV9 and TRBJ2-7; the D gene could be TRBD1 or TRBD2 (5 bases each). The ends were cut back, 0 bases at V and 3 bases at J, with 7 bases in the middle. Germline CDR1 is SGDLS and CDR2 is YYNGEE. This CDR3 region has 13 residues. Here the CDR3 reads CASSVAGSYEQYF. CDR3 nucleotide sequence: TGTGCCAGCAGCGTAGCAGGGAGCTACGAGCAGTACTTC.

The V gene is TRBV9, the J gene TRBJ1-2; weak D call: TRBD1 (6 bases). The CDR3 has 15 residues. Trimming stripped 3 bases from V and 1 base from J, with 13 bases between. CDR1 is SGDLS and CDR2 is YYNGEE in the germline V gene. The CDR3 DNA sequence: TGTGCCAGCAGCGATACAGGGCTCTATAACTATGGCTACACCTTC. As protein: CASSDTGLYNYGYTF.

The rearrangement joins TRBV9 to TRBJ1-2; D is perhaps TRBD1 (5 bases). The germline V gene has CDR1 SGDLS and CDR2 YYNGEE. V lost 4 bases and J lost 3, with 10 bases in between. The CDR3 spans 13 residues. The CDR3 coding sequence is TGTGCCAGCAGCACCCAGGGAGACTATGGCTACACCTTC. Protein sequence: CASSTQGDYGYTF.

J is TRBJ2-7 and V is TRBV2; D is undetermined. Trimming pared 4 bases from V and 0 bases from J, leaving 10 bases between. The CDR3 is 14 amino acids. CDR1 is SNHLY, CDR2 FYNNEI, per germline. Written as DNA, the CDR3 is TGTGCCAGCAGTGTGACACGTTACTCCTACGAGCAGTACTTC. This gives the protein CASSVTRYSYEQYF.

The gene calls are TRBV5-1 and TRBJ2-1; 7 positions agree with TRBD2. Trimming removed 3 bases from V and 7 bases from J; junction bases left unmatched: 10. CDR3 length: 15 residues. Per germline, CDR1 SGHRS and CDR2 YFSETQ. The DNA for the CDR3 is TGCGCCAGCAGCTGGGGGAGCGGGATTGGGAATGAGCAGTTCTTC. It encodes CASSWGSGIGNEQFF.

This chain connects TRBV7-9 to TRBJ2-1; 7 nucleotides align to TRBD1. V shed 4 bases, J shed 6 bases, and the junction held 9 bases outside the gene matches. CDR1 SEHNR and CDR2 FQNEAQ come from the germline V gene (reference sequence). The CDR3 has 15 residues. CDR3 region: CASSSDRVRGNEQFF. The CDR3 coding sequence is TGTGCCAGCAGCTCCGACAGGGTAAGGGGCAATGAGCAGTTCTTC.

The chain is built from TRBV18 and TRBJ1-1, with TRBD1 matching over 8 bases. The CDR3 contains 15 residues. Germline trimming cut 2 bases from V and 4 bases from J; bases unmatched to any gene: 6. Germline CDR1 and CDR2: KGHSH and LQKENI. CDR3 in amino acids: CASSPFDDRGTEAFF. The CDR3 region has the DNA TGTGCCAGCTCACCATTTGACGACAGGGGCACTGAAGCTTTCTTT.

In this sample, this clone turned up once. V gene TRBV21-1 combines with J gene TRBJ2-3; TRBD2, the D gene given by the table, was not confirmed from the DNA. TRBV21-1 has pseudogene status. The CDR3 is made up of 20 amino acids. This CDR3 is CASSKALQRVTQRGADTQYF. The CDR3 nucleotides read TGTGCCAGCAGCAAAGCGCTCCAGCGGGTTACCCAACGGGGCGCAGATACGCAGTATTTT.

The genes are TRBV2 and TRBJ1-3; D is uncertain. The CDR3 is 14 residues long. CDR1 is SNHLY, CDR2 FYNNEI, per germline. V was clipped by 1 base and J by 4 bases, with 8 bases between them. CDR3 DNA: TGTGCCAGCAGTGAAGAGCTGAAGGGAAACACCATATATTTT. Protein sequence: CASSEELKGNTIYF.

The V and J genes are TRBV9 and TRBJ1-1, with D possibly TRBD1 on 5 matching bases. The germline V gene encodes CDR1 SGDLS and CDR2 YYNGEE. Trimming removed 0 bases at V and 1 base at J, with 7 bases between. The CDR3 runs to 14 residues. The CDR3 spells CASSVGGTNTEAFF. The DNA for the CDR3 is TGTGCCAGCAGCGTAGGGGGCACGAACACTGAAGCTTTCTTT. Filled out from reference TRBV9 and TRBJ1-1, the complete variable domain reads DSGVTQTPKHLITATGQRVTLRCSPRSGDLSVYWYQQSLDQGLQFLIQYYNGEERAKGNILERFSAQQFPDLHSELNLSSLELGDSALYFCASSVGGTNTEAFFGQGTRLTVV.

This clone was counted a single time. This rearrangement joins TRBV7-8 to TRBJ2-3; D is undetermined. The CDR3 is 16 amino acids. CDR1 SGHVS and CDR2 FQNEAQ come from the germline V gene. V lost 5 bases, J lost 0 bases, and 15 bases lay in between. CDR3 region: CASSHRLGLSTDTQYF. For the CDR3, the DNA is TGTGCCAGCAGCCACCGCTTAGGTTTAAGCACAGATACGCAGTATTTT.

V is TRBV5-1 and J is TRBJ2-3; no clear D gene. The length of the CDR3 is 14 residues. The ends were cut back, 0 bases at V and 1 base at J, with 6 bases in the middle. CDR1 and CDR2 from the germline V gene are SGHRS and YFSETQ. CDR3 amino acids: CASSLDWGTDTQYF. The CDR3 coding sequence is TGCGCCAGCAGCTTGGACTGGGGCACAGATACGCAGTATTTT.

The CDR3 loop reads CASSFRQGPSTDTQYF. The CDR3 DNA is TGTGCCAGCAGCTTTAGACAGGGCCCAAGCACAGATACGCAGTATTTT. The rearrangement joins TRBV5-6 to TRBJ2-3; TRBD1 agrees at 7 bases. The J segment lost 0 bases and the V segment lost 2 bases, leaving 6 bases of the junction unmatched. The V gene's germline CDR1 is SGHDT and CDR2 YYEEEE. This CDR3 has 16 amino acids.

In the case of this clone: At one end, the junction sequence differs from germline, possibly due to a read error. V is TRBV19 and J is TRBJ1-2; D remains ambiguous. From germline, CDR1 is LNHDA and CDR2 SQIVND (reference sequence). The CDR3 extends over 12 amino acids. The CDR3 sequence is CASSIEAPTFAF. CDR3 nucleotides: TGTGCCAGTAGTATCGAGGCTCCGACTTTCGCCTTC.

This clone was observed a few times. The chain uses TRBV10-3 and TRBJ2-3; D gene unclear. With 0 bases removed from V and 2 bases from J, the gap between germline ends came to 0 bases. The length of the CDR3 is 12 residues. Germline V gene lookup returns CDR1 ENHRY and CDR2 SYGVKD. The CDR3 DNA sequence: TGTGCCATCAGTGAGTCCACAGATACGCAGTATTTT. It codes for CAISESTDTQYF.

The V call is TRBV7-9, the J call TRBJ2-2; TRBD2 aligns across 11 bases. The trim removed 7 bases at V and 10 bases at J, leaving 8 bases unmatched. This CDR3 region has 14 residues. Germline assignment: CDR1 SEHNR and CDR2 FQNEAQ (reference sequence). CDR3 nucleotides: TGTGCCAGCAACGTAGCGGGGGGGCGTCAGGAGCTGTTTTTT. Translation gives CASNVAGGRQELFF.

The V gene is TRBV5-1, the J gene TRBJ2-1; 9 nucleotides align to TRBD1. J gave up 8 bases and V 4 bases, and 10 bases lay outside the gene matches. CDR3 size: 15 residues. Germline values: CDR1 SGHRS, CDR2 YFSETQ. CDR3 in amino acids: CASSVKQGAVDEQFF. CDR3 in DNA: TGCGCCAGCAGCGTCAAACAGGGGGCTGTGGATGAGCAGTTCTTC. The full variable domain, completed using reference TRBV5-1 and TRBJ2-1, is KAGVTQTPRYLIKTRGQQVTLSCSPISGHRSVSWYQQTPGQGLQFLFEYFSETQRNKGNFPGRFSGRQFSNSRSEMNVSTLELGDSALYLCASSVKQGAVDEQFFGPGTRLTVL.

This clone was recorded once. The chain links TRBV6-5 to TRBJ1-4, with TRBD1 matching over 7 bases. Trimming at V came to 0 bases and at J to 8 bases, leaving 9 bases not matched to a gene. CDR1 is MNHEY, CDR2 SVGAGI, per germline. The CDR3 is made up of 16 amino acids. CDR3 amino acids: CASSYSFEGAREKLFF. The CDR3 bases are TGTGCCAGCAGTTACTCGTTTGAGGGGGCTAGGGAAAAACTGTTTTTT.

The chain recombines TRBV6-4 with TRBJ1-1; perhaps TRBD1 as D (6 bases). Germline lookup yields CDR1 MRHNA and CDR2 SNTAGT. V dropped 4 bases and J dropped 7 bases, with 16 bases sitting between them. This CDR3 has 14 residues. As DNA, the CDR3 is TGTGCCAGCAGTGCGACAGGAAGCCCCAGTGAAGCTTTCTTT. It codes for CASSATGSPSEAFF.

The chain combines TRBV11-3 with TRBJ1-5; no clear D gene. CDR1 SGHNT and CDR2 YENEEA come from the germline V gene. V was shortened by 3 bases and J by 5 bases, with 8 bases between the two germline ends. The CDR3 totals 13 residues. The DNA of the CDR3 is TGTGCCAGCAGCTTTCTGCCTGATCAGCCCCAGCATTTT. This codes for CASSFLPDQPQHF.

This sequence joins TRBV29-1 and TRBJ2-2, with a tentative D call TRBD1 (5 bases). V lost 6 bases and J lost 3, with 14 bases in between. In germline, CDR1 is SQVTM, CDR2 ANQGSEA. This CDR3 contains 14 residues. The CDR3 DNA follows: TGCAGCGTCTTAGGGGCTCGGGACACCGGGGAGCTGTTTTTT. It encodes CSVLGARDTGELFF.